These 21 T cell receptor beta chains were all obtained from the same sample, sequenced in a study of T cell responses to AZD1222 COVID-19 vaccine. Libraries were prepared by immunoSEQ multiplex PCR; TCRdb keeps only in-frame clonotypes and omits some of them. The data show some 150,000 clones, around 91% seen once. This material consisted of peripheral blood, taken on day 0 of AZD1222 vaccination. The receptors derive from an adult in good health.

This clone was counted only a few times. This chain joins TRBV7-2 and TRBJ2-7; D remains ambiguous. V gave up 5 bases and J gave up 0 bases, with 8 bases separating them. The germline V gene has CDR1 SGHTA and CDR2 FQGNSA. The CDR3 has 13 residues. The CDR3 reads CASSLIPSYEQYF. For the CDR3, the DNA is TGTGCCAGCAGCCTCATCCCCTCCTACGAGCAGTACTTC.

The chain carries TRBV18 and TRBJ1-1; 7 bases map to TRBD1. The CDR3 is made up of 14 amino acids. The V gene's germline CDR1 is KGHSH and CDR2 LQKENI. After removal of 4 bases from V and 4 bases from J, the junction contained 6 bases not matched to a gene. In nucleotides, the CDR3 is TGTGCCAGCTCACTAGACAGGGAGAGCACTGAAGCTTTCTTT. Protein: CASSLDRESTEAFF.

This sequence joins TRBV18 and TRBJ1-1; no firm D call. The germline V and J ends were trimmed by 4 bases and 8 bases, with 11 bases remaining between them. The CDR3 is 12 residues long. Looked up from germline, CDR1 is KGHSH and CDR2 is LQKENI. The DNA of the CDR3 is TGTGCCAGCTCACAGCGGGTTGCAGAAGCTTTCTTT. The encoded protein is CASSQRVAEAFF.

The V call is TRBV6-1, the J call TRBJ1-3; possible D gene TRBD1, 5 bases. V gave up 2 bases and J gave up 8 bases, with 16 bases separating them. CDR3 size: 15 residues. Germline CDR1 and CDR2: MNHNS and SASEGT. CDR3 protein: CASSELVAGTHTIYF. In DNA form, the CDR3 reads TGTGCCAGCAGTGAATTGGTGGCAGGGACTCACACCATATATTTT.

The rearrangement links TRBV4-3 to TRBJ1-6, with 10 bases aligning to TRBD1. The CDR3 extends over 15 amino acids. V was clipped by 1 base and J by 7 bases; unmatched bases: 1. Germline V gives CDR1 LGHNA, CDR2 YSLEER. CDR3 region: CASSQGDRGNSPLHF. CDR3 DNA sequence: TGCGCCAGCAGCCAAGGGGACAGGGGAAATTCACCCCTCCACTTT.

J is TRBJ1-2 and V is TRBV6-5, with D hard to call. V lost 0 bases to trimming and J lost 1 base, with 6 bases between them. The CDR3 extends over 14 amino acids. Per germline, CDR1 MNHEY and CDR2 SVGAGI. DNA of the CDR3: TGTGCCAGCAGTTACTCGATTCTTAACTATGGCTACACCTTC. It specifies CASSYSILNYGYTF.

The V call is TRBV7-2, the J call TRBJ2-4; tentatively, D is TRBD2 (5 bases). In germline, CDR1 is SGHTA, CDR2 FQGNSA. Trimming took off 4 bases at V and 6 bases at J, with 10 bases between the two ends. The CDR3 contains 13 residues. CDR3 loop: CASSWEPTNIQYF. The CDR3 DNA reads TGTGCCAGCAGCTGGGAGCCGACAAACATTCAGTACTTC.

J is TRBJ1-2 and V is TRBV2; D is ambiguous. V was cut by 8 bases and J by 8 bases, with 12 bases left in between. Germline-derived CDR1 and CDR2 are SNHLY and FYNNEI. The CDR3 loop spans 11 amino acids. CDR3 amino acids: CASVSGRGYTF. In DNA, the CDR3 is TGTGCCAGCGTGTCTGGGCGCGGCTACACCTTC. Supplemented by reference TRBV2 and TRBJ1-2, the full variable domain reads EPEVTQTPSHQVTQMGQEVILRCVPISNHLYFYWYRQILGQKVEFLVSFYNNEISEKSEIFDDQFSVERPDGSNFTLKIRSTKLEDSAMYFCASVSGRGYTFGSGTRLTVV.

V gene TRBV7-2 combines with J gene TRBJ1-3, with D hard to call. The CDR3 length is 15 residues. Trimming shortened V by 0 bases and J by 0 bases, and 6 bases separated the two germline ends. Per germline, CDR1 SGHTA and CDR2 FQGNSA. CDR3 DNA sequence: TGTGCCAGCAGCTTAGCGTCAGGCTCTGGAAACACCATATATTTT. Translating gives CASSLASGSGNTIYF.

This chain joins TRBV6-5 and TRBJ1-1; 7 bases are a match to TRBD1. V was clipped by 10 bases and J by 6 bases; unmatched bases: 11. The CDR3 covers 13 residues. Per germline, CDR1 MNHEY and CDR2 SVGAGI. The CDR3 loop is CAMSGGGASEAFF. The CDR3 DNA sequence: TGTGCCATGAGCGGAGGGGGCGCCTCTGAAGCTTTCTTT.

The chain uses TRBV11-3 and TRBJ2-1; no firm D call. The length of the CDR3 is 13 residues. Trimming took off 1 base at V and 7 bases at J, with 8 bases between the two ends. In germline, CDR1 is SGHNT, CDR2 YENEEA. The CDR3 is CASSLGGLNEQFF. The DNA of the CDR3 is TGTGCCAGCAGCTTAGGTGGGTTGAATGAGCAGTTCTTC.

V usage is TRBV28 and J usage is TRBJ1-5; no definite D call. The CDR3 spans 12 residues. Germline V gene lookup returns CDR1 MDHEN and CDR2 SYDVKM. Between the trimmed V and J ends, which lost 9 bases and 1 base, there was a span of 7 bases. In nucleotides, the CDR3 is TGTGCCAGTACGGGGAGCAATCAGCCCCAGCATTTT. Translated: CASTGSNQPQHF.

V usage is TRBV25-1 and J usage is TRBJ2-5; 11 positions agree with TRBD2. There are 17 residues in the CDR3. Per germline, CDR1 MGHDK and CDR2 SYGVNS. V dropped 0 bases and J dropped 7; count of bases not matched to a gene: 10. CDR3 amino acids: CASSEYRGLAGGATQYF. In DNA, the CDR3 is TGTGCCAGCAGTGAATACAGAGGGCTAGCGGGAGGCGCGACCCAGTACTTC.

The chain links TRBV18 to TRBJ2-1, with 10 bases aligning to TRBD1. Germline assignment: CDR1 KGHSH and CDR2 LQKENI. With 3 bases clipped from V and 5 bases from J, the junction kept 10 bases outside the gene matches. The CDR3 contains 17 residues. The CDR3 DNA follows: TGTGCCAGCTCACCCGAACTTCCGGGACAGGGGAACAATGAGCAGTTCTTC. Protein sequence: CASSPELPGQGNNEQFF.

This chain connects TRBV5-6 to TRBJ1-4, with unresolved D. Deletions cut 4 bases from V and 3 bases from J, with 16 bases between. The CDR3 has 16 residues. Germline CDR1 SGHDT, CDR2 YYEEEE. Written as DNA, the CDR3 is TGTGCCAGCAGCACACCCTACGGGAGTGCTAATGAAAAACTGTTTTTT. Translating gives CASSTPYGSANEKLFF.

The chain joins TRBV19 to TRBJ1-3; 9 bases agree with TRBD2. The better agreement between TRBJ2-2 and the DNA end casts doubt on the J call. Germline CDR1 is LNHDA and CDR2 is SQIVND (reference sequence). The CDR3 extends over 15 amino acids. CDR3 coding DNA: TGTGCCAGTAGTATTGGCGGGGGGGCGGCCGGGGAGCTGTTTTTT. This codes for CASSIGGGAAGELFF.

The chain recombines TRBV27 with TRBJ1-4; D remains unclear. V lost 6 bases, J lost 8 bases, and 10 bases lay in between. CDR1 is MNHEY and CDR2 is SMNVEV in the germline V gene (reference sequence). The length of the CDR3 is 12 residues. CDR3 protein: CASRPAGEKLFF. The CDR3 DNA reads as TGTGCCAGCAGGCCCGCCGGGGAAAAACTGTTTTTT.

The chain links TRBV5-5 to TRBJ1-5; D not certain. V was pared by 4 bases and J by 3 bases, with 11 bases between. The CDR3 consists of 14 residues. Germline CDR1 and CDR2: SGHKS and YYEKEE (reference sequence). CDR3 sequence (DNA): TGTGCCAGCAGCCGCCCCGGGTCCAATCAGCCCCAGCATTTT. Its translation: CASSRPGSNQPQHF.

The V gene is TRBV5-1, the J gene TRBJ1-3; D gene ambiguous. This CDR3 is 14 amino acids long. Germline CDR1 is SGHRS and CDR2 is YFSETQ. With 2 bases removed from V and 4 bases from J, the gap between germline ends came to 10 bases. CDR3 nucleotides: TGCGCCAGCAGCTTATCGGGGTCCGGAAACACCATATATTTT. Translated, it gives CASSLSGSGNTIYF.

The V call is TRBV21-1, the J call TRBJ2-1; no check of the table's D call, TRBD1, against the DNA was made. TRBV21-1 constitutes a pseudogene. This CDR3 is 10 amino acids long. The CDR3 protein is CASSENGPFF. DNA of the CDR3: TGTGCCAGCAGCGAGAATGGGCCGTTCTTC.

The V gene is TRBV19, the J gene TRBJ2-1, with TRBD2 matching over 7 bases. With 5 bases clipped from V and 6 bases from J, the junction kept 7 bases outside the gene matches. There are 14 residues in the CDR3. From germline, CDR1 is LNHDA and CDR2 SQIVND (reference sequence). The CDR3 here is CASSASGTTNEQFF. The CDR3 region has the DNA TGTGCCAGTAGTGCCTCCGGGACTACCAATGAGCAGTTCTTC. The full variable domain, with the rest looked up from reference TRBV19 and TRBJ2-1, is DGGITQSPKYLFRKEGQNVTLSCEQNLNHDAMYWYRQDPGQGLRLIYYSQIVNDFQKGDIAEGYSVSREKKESFPLTVTSAQKNPTAFYLCASSASGTTNEQFFGPGTRLTVL.